The 21 T cell receptor beta chains listed next were all sequenced from one sample in a study of blood T cell repertoires in COVID-19. This table comes from immunoSEQ multiplex PCR, and its TCRdb copy is limited to in-frame clones, with some not included. Of roughly 120,000 clones in the sample, 65% to 80% were seen once. Input material: peripheral blood. These receptors all stem from a man between 65 and 85 years old with acute or convalescent COVID-19.

This rearrangement joins TRBV7-6 to TRBJ1-4, with D uncertain. CDR1 and CDR2 (germline): SGHVS, FNYEAQ. Trimming cost V 1 base and J 4 bases, with 10 bases left between them. This CDR3 has 15 amino acids. CDR3 amino acids: CASSLVAEDNEKLFF. CDR3 bases: TGTGCCAGCAGCTTAGTGGCAGAAGATAATGAAAAACTGTTTTTT.

The rearrangement uses TRBV7-2 and TRBJ2-7; maybe TRBD1 (6 bases). Germline lookup yields CDR1 SGHTA and CDR2 FQGNSA. This CDR3 comprises 15 residues. V lost 1 base and J lost 5, with 15 bases in between. In DNA form, the CDR3 reads TGTGCCAGCAGCTTAGTTAGGCGACAGGATGACGAGCAGTACTTC. It codes for CASSLVRRQDDEQYF.

The J gene is TRBJ2-3, the V gene TRBV12-3 or TRBV12-4, with 7 bases lining up with TRBD1. This CDR3 spans 13 amino acids. V lost 6 bases and J lost 5; bases outside the gene matches: 5. This chain's CDR3 is CASRRQGIDTQYF. The CDR3 DNA reads as TGTGCCAGCAGACGACAGGGAATAGATACGCAGTATTTT.

In this sample, this clone turned up a few times. The chain is built from TRBV7-6 and TRBJ1-5; D is unresolved. The germline CDR1 and CDR2 sequences are SGHVS and FNYEAQ. The CDR3 contains 13 residues. Deletions cut 5 bases from V and 0 bases from J, with 5 bases between. The CDR3 here is CASSQNSNQPQHF. Here the CDR3 DNA reads TGTGCCAGCAGCCAGAATAGCAATCAGCCCCAGCATTTT. Combining the CDR3 with reference TRBV7-6 and TRBJ1-5 gives the whole variable domain GAGVSQSPRYKVTKRGQDVALRCDPISGHVSLYWYRQALGQGPEFLTYFNYEAQQDKSGLPNDRFSAERPEGSISTLTIQRTEQRDSAMYRCASSQNSNQPQHFGDGTRLSIL.

The J gene is TRBJ2-2, the V gene TRBV27; D possibly corresponds to TRBD1 (6 bases). The V and J ends lost 1 base and 7 bases respectively, with 13 bases between them. The CDR3 is made up of 15 amino acids. The germline V gene encodes CDR1 MNHEY and CDR2 SMNVEV (reference sequence). The CDR3 DNA follows: TGTGCCAGCAGTTTATTTAACAGGGATGGCGGGGAGCTGTTTTTT. Translated, it gives CASSLFNRDGGELFF.

V is TRBV7-3 and J is TRBJ2-5; D gene uncertain. CDR3 length: 13 amino acids. CDR1 and CDR2 from the germline V gene are SGHTA and FQGTGA. V was trimmed by 3 bases and J by 3 bases, leaving 8 bases between them. As DNA, the CDR3 is TGTGCCAGCAGCTTCACAGTCGAAGAGACCCAGTACTTC. Translating gives CASSFTVEETQYF.

The rearrangement joins TRBV7-3 to TRBJ1-1; D remains ambiguous. The CDR3 is 13 residues long. Per the germline V gene, CDR1 is SGHTA and CDR2 is FQGTGA. Trimming shortened V by 5 bases and J by 3 bases, and 10 bases separated the two germline ends. The CDR3 loop is CASSNQLDTEAFF. DNA of the CDR3: TGTGCCAGCAGCAATCAACTGGACACTGAAGCTTTCTTT.

In its sample, this clone was seen once. The chain recombines TRBV19 with TRBJ2-7, with D uncertain. Trimming removed 3 bases at V and 0 bases at J, with 12 bases between. The CDR3 covers 15 residues. Germline assignment: CDR1 LNHDA and CDR2 SQIVND (reference sequence). The CDR3 spells CASSMTRFSSYEQYF. CDR3 DNA: TGTGCCAGTAGTATGACGAGGTTTAGCTCCTACGAGCAGTACTTC.

V gene TRBV5-1 combines with J gene TRBJ2-3; TRBD2 agrees at 8 bases. The CDR3 runs to 15 residues. The V and J ends lost 2 bases and 3 bases, in that order; junction bases with no gene match: 5. From germline, CDR1 is SGHRS and CDR2 YFSETQ. The CDR3 sequence is CASSFNGGVTDTQYF. In nucleotides, the CDR3 is TGCGCCAGCAGCTTTAACGGGGGGGTAACAGATACGCAGTATTTT.

This chain links TRBV4-3 with TRBJ2-3, with D maybe TRBD2 (6 bases). Germline lookup yields CDR1 LGHNA and CDR2 YSLEER. V gave up 5 bases and J gave up 2 bases, with 14 bases separating them. There are 15 residues in the CDR3. The CDR3 spells CASSSGARNTDTQYF. The CDR3 bases are TGCGCCAGCAGCTCGGGAGCCCGAAACACAGATACGCAGTATTTT.

V and J are TRBV7-3 and TRBJ2-3, with 8 bases aligning to TRBD2. The V and J ends lost 0 bases and 2 bases, in that order; junction bases with no gene match: 7. CDR1 is SGHTA, CDR2 FQGTGA, per germline. The CDR3 length is 17 residues. CDR3 sequence reads: CASSLTSGGPLTDTQYF. The CDR3 DNA reads TGTGCCAGCAGCTTAACATCGGGAGGGCCCCTCACAGATACGCAGTATTTT.

The chain links TRBV11-2 to TRBJ2-5; TRBD1 matches 7 bases. Germline V CDR1 and CDR2: SGHAT, FQNNGV. V dropped 4 bases and J dropped 3; count of bases not matched to a gene: 2. This CDR3 has 13 residues. The CDR3 region is CASSSGTEETQYF. The CDR3 DNA reads as TGTGCCAGCAGCTCCGGGACAGAAGAGACCCAGTACTTC.

The chain uses TRBV18 and TRBJ2-3; D gene uncertain. The germline CDR1 and CDR2 sequences are KGHSH and LQKENI. There are 14 residues in the CDR3. V was clipped by 0 bases and J by 0 bases, with 4 bases between them. The CDR3 is CASSPPSSTDTQYF. The CDR3, as DNA: TGTGCCAGCTCACCACCCTCTAGCACAGATACGCAGTATTTT. The variable domain in full, completed from reference TRBV18 and TRBJ2-3, reads NAGVMQNPRHLVRRRGQEARLRCSPMKGHSHVYWYRQLPEEGLKFMVYLQKENIIDESGMPKERFSAEFPKEGPSILRIQQVVRGDSAAYFCASSPPSSTDTQYFGPGTRLTVL.

This chain links TRBV6-1 with TRBJ1-2; 7 bases align to TRBD1. The CDR3 length is 15 residues. Trimming removed 1 base from V and 3 bases from J; junction bases left unmatched: 5. The germline gives CDR1 MNHNS, CDR2 SASEGT. Here the CDR3 DNA reads TGTGCCAGCAGTGAAGGCCAGGGGGGTTACTATGGCTACACCTTC. It specifies CASSEGQGGYYGYTF.

This clone was found a few times. The chain joins TRBV5-1 to TRBJ1-5, with 9 nucleotides matching TRBD1. The germline gives CDR1 SGHRS, CDR2 YFSETQ. The length of the CDR3 is 15 residues. Unmatched junction bases numbered 6, after V lost 3 bases and J lost 5 bases. The CDR3 bases are TGCGCCAGCAGCTGGGGACAGGGAGGAGATCAGCCCCAGCATTTT. Translating it yields CASSWGQGGDQPQHF. Full variable domain (remainder filled in from reference TRBV5-1 and TRBJ1-5): KAGVTQTPRYLIKTRGQQVTLSCSPISGHRSVSWYQQTPGQGLQFLFEYFSETQRNKGNFPGRFSGRQFSNSRSEMNVSTLELGDSALYLCASSWGQGGDQPQHFGDGTRLSIL.

This clone was found once. V and J are TRBV28 and TRBJ1-2, with TRBD1 matching over 7 bases. V trimming: 5 bases; J trimming: 2 bases; junction bases outside the gene matches: 11. This CDR3 region has 16 residues. Germline V gene data show CDR1 as MDHEN and CDR2 as SYDVKM. Here the CDR3 reads CASSLRRGLGNYGYTF. The CDR3 region has the DNA TGTGCCAGCAGTCTCCGTAGGGGGCTTGGGAACTATGGCTACACCTTC.

The CDR3 DNA follows: TGCGCCAGCAAGTTGAACCCCTCTACAACTAATGAAAAACTGTTTTTT. This translates into CASKLNPSTTNEKLFF. The V gene is TRBV5-1, the J gene TRBJ1-4; D not certain. This CDR3 contains 16 residues. V lost 6 bases, J lost 0 bases, and 15 bases lay in between. CDR1 SGHRS and CDR2 YFSETQ come from the germline V gene.

The chain couples TRBV7-2 to TRBJ2-5; a weak D match, TRBD2 (7 bases). The CDR3 totals 14 residues. In germline, CDR1 is SGHTA, CDR2 FQGNSA. Trimming took off 6 bases at V and 5 bases at J, with 16 bases between the two ends. Here the CDR3 reads CASSRGGAGETQYF. The CDR3 DNA reads TGTGCCAGCAGTCGAGGGGGGGCTGGGGAGACCCAGTACTTC.

The CDR3 loop is CASSYIGGYEQYF. CDR3 sequence (DNA): TGTGCCAGCAGCTACATTGGGGGGTACGAGCAGTACTTC. The chain links TRBV3-1 (or the pseudogene TRBV3-2) to TRBJ2-7; tentative D call: TRBD2 (6 bases). The CDR3 spans 13 residues. V was cut by 5 bases and J by 4 bases, with 12 bases left in between. Germline CDR1 is LGHDT and CDR2 is YNNKEL (reference sequence).

The V call is TRBV20-1, the J call TRBJ1-1, with 7 bases fitting TRBD1. The CDR3 sequence is 14 residues long. J lost 0 bases, V lost 3 bases, and 4 bases had no gene match. CDR1 and CDR2 from the germline V gene are DFQATT and SNEGSKA (reference sequence). CDR3 nucleotide sequence: TGCAGTGCTAGTAGTGACAGGGTGAACACTGAAGCTTTCTTT. The encoded protein is CSASSDRVNTEAFF.

The gene calls are TRBV18 and TRBJ1-2, with D perhaps TRBD1 (5 bases). V lost 1 base and J 11 bases, leaving 20 bases between the germline ends. CDR1 is KGHSH and CDR2 is LQKENI in the germline V gene. This CDR3 contains 15 residues. CDR3 in DNA: TGTGCCAGCTCACCACAACAGGAAGGCCAGCTAGGTTACACCTTC. Protein sequence: CASSPQQEGQLGYTF.